This passage covers 10 T cell receptor beta chains from one sample sequenced in a study of T cell responses to AZD1222 COVID-19 vaccine. The assay was immunoSEQ multiplex PCR, and TCRdb's table has in-frame clones only and misses some. Among some 110,000 clones listed, approximately 88% were seen once. The material was peripheral blood, obtained on day 0 of AZD1222 vaccination. All receptors derive from an adult in good health.

The V call is TRBV10-3, the J call TRBJ1-1; no clear D gene. The CDR3 contains 13 residues. V lost 5 bases, J lost 0 bases, and 7 bases lay in between. CDR1 is ENHRY and CDR2 is SYGVKD in the germline V gene. CDR3 sequence (DNA): TGTGCCATCAGTACAGATGTGAACACTGAAGCTTTCTTT. Protein sequence: CAISTDVNTEAFF.

The sample holds one count of this clone. The V call is TRBV9, the J call TRBJ1-2; D is unclear. CDR3 size: 15 residues. The V and J ends lost 1 base and 0 bases respectively, with 10 bases between them. CDR1 is SGDLS, CDR2 YYNGEE, per germline. The CDR3: CASSVSANSNYGYTF. CDR3 DNA: TGTGCCAGCAGCGTATCAGCTAATTCTAACTATGGCTACACCTTC.

Only a few counts were recorded for this clone. J is TRBJ2-3 and V is TRBV11-3; TRBD2 matches 7 bases. Germline CDR1 reads SGHNT; CDR2 reads YENEEA. V lost 5 bases to trimming and J lost 0 bases; unmatched junction nucleotides: 5. The CDR3 extends over 15 amino acids. The CDR3 sequence is CASSPGTKSTDTQYF. The CDR3 DNA sequence: TGTGCCAGCAGCCCCGGGACTAAAAGCACAGATACGCAGTATTTT.

This clone was seen a single time. V and J are TRBV30 and TRBJ1-6; D gene ambiguous. V lost 0 bases and J 0 bases, leaving 12 bases between the germline ends. CDR3 size: 17 residues. Germline CDR1 is GTSNPN and CDR2 is SVGIG (reference sequence). CDR3 sequence (DNA): TGTGCCTGGAGTGTAATAGAGCTAAGCTCCTATAATTCACCCCTCCACTTT. Translating it yields CAWSVIELSSYNSPLHF.

The rearrangement links TRBV6-5 to TRBJ2-7; weak D call: TRBD1 (6 bases). Germline V CDR1 and CDR2: MNHEY, SVGAGI. CDR3 length equals 14 residues. Trimming removed 4 bases at V and 3 bases at J, with 13 bases between. The CDR3 sequence is CASSLARGDYEQYF. Here the CDR3 DNA reads TGTGCCAGCAGTTTGGCCAGGGGAGACTACGAGCAGTACTTC.

This rearrangement joins TRBV7-2 to TRBJ1-5; no clear D. Germline CDR1 is SGHTA and CDR2 is FQGNSA. CDR3 length equals 15 residues. V was shortened by 0 bases and J by 3 bases, with 9 bases between the two germline ends. The CDR3, as DNA: TGTGCCAGCAGCTTAGCCGGGCAGCTCAATCAGCCCCAGCATTTT. It is translated as CASSLAGQLNQPQHF.

The chain couples TRBV25-1 to TRBJ2-7, with 7 bases aligning to TRBD2. This CDR3 spans 14 amino acids. Germline CDR1 is MGHDK and CDR2 is SYGVNS. After removal of 6 bases from V and 0 bases from J, the junction contained 5 bases not matched to a gene. The CDR3 bases are TGTGCCAGCAGCCTAAGCGGGACCTCCTACGAGCAGTACTTC. Protein product: CASSLSGTSYEQYF.

The rearrangement joins TRBV6-6 to TRBJ1-5, with D possibly matching TRBD1 (6 bases). The germline V and J ends were trimmed by 7 bases and 15 bases, with 19 bases remaining between them. CDR1 is MNHNY, CDR2 SVGAGI, per germline (reference sequence). This CDR3 is 12 amino acids long. The CDR3 nucleotides read TGTGCCAGCATCAACGGGGGCGGCCTTGGGCATTTT. Protein: CASINGGGLGHF.

The chain recombines TRBV7-8 with TRBJ2-7; 8 bases line up with TRBD2. Germline V CDR1 and CDR2: SGHVS, FQNEAQ. The CDR3 covers 17 residues. Losses at the gene ends were 7 bases for V and 7 bases for J; bases not matched to a gene: 21. This CDR3 reads CASKATSGTPSPGEQYF. The CDR3 region has the DNA TGTGCCAGCAAAGCCACTAGCGGAACACCCTCTCCGGGAGAGCAGTACTTC.

The chain is built from TRBV6-5 and TRBJ1-1, with D hard to call. Germline lookup yields CDR1 MNHEY and CDR2 SVGAGI. The CDR3 is 13 residues long. V was clipped by 0 bases and J by 1 base, with 3 bases between them. This chain's CDR3 is CASSYSENTEAFF. CDR3 sequence (DNA): TGTGCCAGCAGTTACTCGGAGAACACTGAAGCTTTCTTT.